This T cell receptor (beta chain) is from a study of blood T cells in healthy people across ages (dated by TCRdb to between 2015 and 2016). Regarding the complete study: Template switching captured roughly one uniquely barcoded TCR beta cDNA molecule per two T cells in model experiments. Two additional independent replicas of 1 million unique cDNA reads from the same blood draw were analyzed for two donors (one aged 18 to 30 and one aged 80 or older). Four age groups were formed from the donors: young (average around 15 years), middle-aged (more than 35), aged (under 70) and long-lived (about 80). The study measured age-related changes in TCR beta repertoire diversity using deep sequencing normalized with unique cDNA molecular identifiers. To avoid experimental bias, donors of different ages were randomly spread across the sequencing lanes. What the study reported, not specific to this receptor: As age increased, observed TCR beta diversity per million T cells dropped in a roughly linear way, and a significant reduction was already evident by age 40. Bulk unsorted PBMC profiling prevented conclusive comparison of naive and antigen-experienced compartments. The CMV infection status of donors was not known, potentially confounding age-related changes in expanded clonotypes. The long-lived group showed more naive CD4+ T cells, fewer expanded clones and increased TCR diversity than the aged group, suggesting age selection. Estimates of total diversity based on one million sequenced T cells were regarded as lower bounds and as underestimates. There was a strong correlation between observed TCR beta diversity and the percentage of naive T cells measured by flow cytometry.

Turning to this clonotype: Its antigen specificity is not known. No quality values exist for individual bases; no much larger clone is one base distant.

The method was 5' RACE. TCRdb names Illumina HiSeq 2500 as the instrument used. The second PCR ran for about 7 to 11 cycles and used a J-beta primer mix along with a sample-barcoded 5' primer. A unique molecular identifier was introduced onto each TCR beta cDNA molecule by a template-switch 5' adaptor carrying 12 random nucleotides. At least 2.5 million CDR3-containing paired-end reads were obtained from each sample. All of the RNA was converted into first-strand cDNA using the Mint cDNA synthesis kit, with a TRBC-specific oligonucleotide serving as the primer. All cDNA was treated with uracil-DNA glycosylase and then went through a first 18-cycle PCR with the universal primers M1SS and BC2_uni_R. In the authors' own workflow: For normalization, 1 million high-quality reads, each with a distinct molecular identifier, were randomly selected from each sample. Instead of being binned into consensus sequences, reads that shared molecular identifiers were thrown out. CDR3 identification, clonotype clustering and error correction used MiTCR with a Q25 quality threshold and the strictest error-elimination algorithm. A nonparametric unseen species model using Euler transformation provided a lower-bound estimate of total TCR beta diversity. TCRdb cleaned the public reads at Q25 with fastp, built clones with MiXCR and kept in-frame beta chains. Every distinct CDR3 protein forms one entry, paired with its most common genes and DNA. The V and J calls come from TCRdb's annotation, not from the publication. Present in this sample are about 970,000 distinct CDR3 sequences, roughly 51% of which were seen just once. The ten top clones hold about 21% of the sample.

The CDR3, cysteine through phenylalanine, is 15 amino acids long. The kept DNA is CDR3 alone, 45 bases in frame from the first base. CDR1 and CDR2 are drawn from the germline V gene (reference sequence): SGHAT, FQDESV. The donors were a few dozen Caucasian individuals from Russia, aged roughly 6 to 100 years, who were systemically healthy. Ten milliliters of peripheral blood were drawn from each donor into EDTA-treated Vacutainer tubes. Ficoll-Paque density-gradient centrifugation was used to isolate PBMCs, with at least 6.5 million per sample. Total RNA was extracted from PBMCs with Trizol reagent, with at least 5.5 micrograms obtained per sample. For every donor, an aliquot of PBMCs went through flow cytometry to measure the percentages of naive CD45RAhigh/CD27high T cells.

The V and J segments used are TRBV11-1 and TRBJ2-4, and TRBD1 aligns with 8 junction nucleotides. The tail of the sequence fits TRBJ2-7 better, so the J call may be wrong. The sequenced sample was blood. The clonotype was recovered from an older woman in good health. The CDR3 loop reads CASSLETGVIYEQYF. In nucleotides, the sequence is TGTGCCAGCAGCTTAGAGACAGGGGTTATCTACGAGCAGTACTTC.